What follows are 14 T cell receptor beta chains derived from one specimen sequenced in a study of glioma-infiltrating T cells. TCR alpha and beta CDR3 regions were amplified from RNA using iRepertoire nested multiplex PCR. TCRdb reprocessed the multiplex PCR reads via MiXCR and lists one record per CDR3 protein. The sample has approximately 140,000 distinct CDR3 sequences, 20% to 25% seen once. Sequenced input: glioma tissue, nonneoplastic brain tissue, or PBMCs (not recorded which). Receptors were obtained from a human donor with low-grade glioma or glioblastoma, undergoing nonglioma brain surgery, or in good health (not recorded which).

This clonotype appeared a few times. The genes are TRBV7-9 and TRBJ2-2; a weak D match, TRBD1 (5 bases). The CDR3 loop spans 15 amino acids. From germline, CDR1 is SEHNR and CDR2 FQNEAQ (reference sequence). With 3 bases removed from V and 1 base from J, the gap between germline ends came to 9 bases. CDR3 sequence reads: CASSFWTLNTGELFF. For the CDR3, the DNA is TGTGCCAGCAGCTTTTGGACACTGAACACCGGGGAGCTGTTTTTT.

This rearrangement joins TRBV7-8 to TRBJ2-2; no clear D. V lost 4 bases, J lost 5 bases, and 5 bases lay in between. Per germline, CDR1 SGHVS and CDR2 FQNEAQ. There are 12 residues in the CDR3. CDR3 in DNA: TGTGCCAGCAGCTCACAAACCGGGGAGCTGTTTTTT. Translated, it gives CASSSQTGELFF.

Turning to this clonotype: One end of the junction does not line up with germline, which may come from a read error. V and J are TRBV28 and TRBJ2-1; possible D gene TRBD1, 6 bases. Germline CDR1 MDHEN, CDR2 SYDVKM. CDR3 size: 14 residues. DNA of the CDR3: TGTACCAGCAGTTTATGGGGGCCTCTGAATGAGCAGTTCTTC. This sequence encodes CTSSLWGPLNEQFF.

This clonotype has a count of ten or more. The V gene is TRBV6-2 or TRBV6-3, the J gene TRBJ2-2, with D unclear. V shed 2 bases and J shed 5 bases, with 12 bases lying between them. The length of the CDR3 is 15 residues. Looked up from germline, CDR1 is MNHEY and CDR2 is SVGEGT. CDR3 in DNA: TGTGCCAGCAGTTACCTGTTTCAAGGTACCGGGGAGCTGTTTTTT. It specifies CASSYLFQGTGELFF.

This clonotype has more than one count but fewer than ten. V and J are TRBV27 and TRBJ2-1; TRBD2 agrees at 8 bases. Germline-derived CDR1 and CDR2 are MNHEY and SMNVEV (reference sequence). V lost 3 bases to trimming and J lost 8 bases; unmatched junction nucleotides: 12. The CDR3 sequence is 16 residues long. CDR3: CASSFSAGARFYEQFF. In DNA, the CDR3 is TGTGCCAGCAGTTTCTCAGCGGGGGCCAGGTTTTATGAGCAGTTCTTC.

This clonotype has more than one count but fewer than ten. This chain joins TRBV3-1 and TRBJ2-1; D call uncertain. This CDR3 region has 15 residues. Germline V gene sequence: CDR1 LGHDT, CDR2 YNNKEL (reference sequence). The V end was cut by 2 bases, the J end by 7 bases, with 15 bases between. The CDR3 coding sequence is TGTGCCAGCAGCCAACCCGGGCCCGTTGGAAATGAGCAGTTCTTC. Translation gives CASSQPGPVGNEQFF.

This rearrangement joins TRBV7-9 to TRBJ2-5, with 14 nucleotides matching TRBD2. The V gene end was trimmed by 4 bases and the J gene end by 2 bases; junction bases not matched to a gene: 6. The germline CDR1 and CDR2 sequences are SEHNR and FQNEAQ (reference sequence). The CDR3 covers 17 residues. The CDR3 here is CASSSGTSGGGQETQYF. The CDR3 nucleotides are TGTGCCAGCAGCTCGGGGACTAGCGGGGGCGGACAAGAGACCCAGTACTTC.

This clonotype came up a few times. This chain connects TRBV20-1 to TRBJ2-1; TRBD2 aligns across 12 bases. J was trimmed by 0 bases and V by 3 bases; bases with no gene match: 3. In germline, CDR1 is DFQATT, CDR2 SNEGSKA (reference sequence). The CDR3 sequence is 16 residues long. The CDR3 region is CSASTGLAGSYNEQFF. The CDR3 bases are TGCAGTGCTAGCACGGGACTAGCGGGCTCCTACAATGAGCAGTTCTTC.

This clonotype was counted ten times or more. The gene calls are TRBV27 and TRBJ1-2; possibly TRBD1 for D (5 bases). The CDR3 has 15 amino acids. V was clipped by 4 bases and J by 2 bases, with 14 bases between them. Germline V lookup: CDR1 MNHEY, CDR2 SMNVEV (reference sequence). The CDR3 region is CASSSTGLPNYGYTF. CDR3 bases: TGTGCCAGCAGTTCCACAGGTCTACCAAACTATGGCTACACCTTC.

This clonotype was picked up many times. The V gene is TRBV6-1, the J gene TRBJ1-2, with D unresolved. This CDR3 comprises 14 residues. Per germline, CDR1 MNHNS and CDR2 SASEGT. V was clipped by 3 bases and J by 4 bases, with 12 bases between them. CDR3 sequence: CASSERAAGYGYTF. DNA of the CDR3: TGTGCCAGCAGTGAGCGGGCTGCAGGCTATGGCTACACCTTC.

This clonotype has just a few counts. The rearrangement links TRBV20-1 to TRBJ2-5; D is unresolved. This CDR3 comprises 15 residues. Germline values: CDR1 DFQATT, CDR2 SNEGSKA (reference sequence). The germline V and J ends were trimmed by 0 bases and 5 bases, with 16 bases remaining between them. CDR3 sequence (DNA): TGCAGTGCTAGAGATCAGAACCGGGTGAGGGAGACCCAGTACTTC. Translation gives CSARDQNRVRETQYF.

The chain links TRBV12-3 or TRBV12-4 to TRBJ1-2; D is unresolved. The V and J ends lost 5 bases and 6 bases respectively, with 10 bases between them. The CDR3 runs to 12 residues. CDR3 in amino acids: CASSVRIDGYTF. CDR3 bases: TGTGCCAGCAGTGTCAGAATCGATGGCTACACCTTC.

The rearrangement uses TRBV4-1 and TRBJ1-5; the match to TRBD1 covers 7 bases. CDR3 length: 16 amino acids. Germline V CDR1 and CDR2: MGHRA, YSYEKL. J lost 7 bases, V lost 2 bases, and 11 bases had no gene match. CDR3 in DNA: TGCGCCAGCAGCCAAACCCCGGGACAGCGGAGCCAGCCCCAGCATTTT. As protein: CASSQTPGQRSQPQHF.

This clonotype was seen at least ten times. The V and J genes are TRBV20-1 and TRBJ1-1; D is undetermined. The germline CDR1 and CDR2 sequences are DFQATT and SNEGSKA (reference sequence). CDR3 size: 14 residues. Trimming removed 6 bases from V and 1 base from J, with 15 bases in between. CDR3 region: CSAGGEPGNTEAFF. The DNA for the CDR3 is TGCAGTGCCGGAGGAGAGCCTGGGAACACTGAAGCTTTCTTT.